Below, 2 T cell receptor beta chains from the same sample are listed, as sequenced in a study of blood T cell repertoires in COVID-19. Generated by immunoSEQ multiplex PCR, the TCRdb table keeps only in-frame clones and is missing some. The sample yields around 170,000 clones, approximately 86% seen once. The sample taken for sequencing was peripheral blood. These receptors originate from a man in his forties or fifties with active or convalescent COVID-19.

Only a few counts were recorded for this clone. J is TRBJ2-1 and V is TRBV5-1; TRBD1 matches 7 bases. Trimming cost V 6 bases and J 11 bases; bases outside gene matches: 11. The CDR3 has 13 amino acids. Per the germline V gene, CDR1 is SGHRS and CDR2 is YFSETQ. The CDR3, as DNA: TGCGCCAGCATGGGGACAGCAGGCCCCCAGCAGTTCTTC. As protein: CASMGTAGPQQFF. The full variable domain, with the rest looked up from reference TRBV5-1 and TRBJ2-1, is KAGVTQTPRYLIKTRGQQVTLSCSPISGHRSVSWYQQTPGQGLQFLFEYFSETQRNKGNFPGRFSGRQFSNSRSEMNVSTLELGDSALYLCASMGTAGPQQFFGPGTRLTVL.

This sequence joins TRBV27 and TRBJ2-1; no clear D. This CDR3 region has 15 residues. Looked up from germline, CDR1 is MNHEY and CDR2 is SMNVEV (reference sequence). V was pared by 0 bases and J by 0 bases, with 6 bases between. CDR3 region: CASSLSEASYNEQFF. CDR3 bases: TGTGCCAGCAGTTTATCAGAAGCCTCCTACAATGAGCAGTTCTTC.